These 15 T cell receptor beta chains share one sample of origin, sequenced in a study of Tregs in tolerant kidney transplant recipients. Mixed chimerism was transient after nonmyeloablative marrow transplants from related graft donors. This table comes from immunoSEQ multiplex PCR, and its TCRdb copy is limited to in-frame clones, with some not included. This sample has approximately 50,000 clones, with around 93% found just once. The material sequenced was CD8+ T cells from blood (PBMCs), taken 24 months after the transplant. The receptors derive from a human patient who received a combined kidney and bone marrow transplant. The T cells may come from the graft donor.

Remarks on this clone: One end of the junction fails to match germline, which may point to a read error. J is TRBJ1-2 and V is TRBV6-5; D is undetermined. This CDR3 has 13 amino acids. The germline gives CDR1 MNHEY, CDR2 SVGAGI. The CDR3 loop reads CASSYGPTYGYPF. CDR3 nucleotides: TGTGCCAGCAGTTACGGGCCCACGTATGGCTACCCCTTC.

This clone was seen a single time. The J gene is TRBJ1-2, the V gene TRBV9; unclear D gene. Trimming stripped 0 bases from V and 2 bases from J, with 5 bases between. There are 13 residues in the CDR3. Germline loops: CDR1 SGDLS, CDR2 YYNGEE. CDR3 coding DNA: TGTGCCAGCAGCGTAGGAGGCAACTATGGCTACACCTTC. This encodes CASSVGGNYGYTF.

CDR3 sequence reads: CASYGAVVGHNEQFF. For the CDR3, the DNA is TGTGCCAGTTATGGGGCGGTGGTTGGCCACAATGAGCAGTTCTTC. The rearrangement joins TRBV27 to TRBJ2-1; D possibly corresponds to TRBD1 (5 bases). There are 15 residues in the CDR3. Germline loops: CDR1 MNHEY, CDR2 SMNVEV (reference sequence). The V and J ends lost 9 bases and 5 bases respectively, with 20 bases between them.

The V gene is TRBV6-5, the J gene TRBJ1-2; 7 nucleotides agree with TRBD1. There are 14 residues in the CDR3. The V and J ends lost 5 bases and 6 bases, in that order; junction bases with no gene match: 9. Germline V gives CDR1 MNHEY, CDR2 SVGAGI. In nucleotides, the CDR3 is TGTGCCAGCAGTAGAACAGGGGAGATGGATGGCTACACCTTC. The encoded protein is CASSRTGEMDGYTF.

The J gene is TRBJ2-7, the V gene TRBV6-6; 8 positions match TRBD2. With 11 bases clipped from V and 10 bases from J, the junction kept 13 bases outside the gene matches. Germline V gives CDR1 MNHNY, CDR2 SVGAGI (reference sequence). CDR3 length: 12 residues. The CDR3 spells CAAEGLAGDQYF. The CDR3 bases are TGTGCCGCCGAAGGACTAGCAGGAGATCAGTACTTC.

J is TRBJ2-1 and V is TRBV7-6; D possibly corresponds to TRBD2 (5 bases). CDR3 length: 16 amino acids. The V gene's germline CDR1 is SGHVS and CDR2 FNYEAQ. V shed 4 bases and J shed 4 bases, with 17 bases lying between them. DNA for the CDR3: TGTGCCAGCAGCTATGCGGTTAGCGCCATATACAATGAGCAGTTCTTC. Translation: CASSYAVSAIYNEQFF.

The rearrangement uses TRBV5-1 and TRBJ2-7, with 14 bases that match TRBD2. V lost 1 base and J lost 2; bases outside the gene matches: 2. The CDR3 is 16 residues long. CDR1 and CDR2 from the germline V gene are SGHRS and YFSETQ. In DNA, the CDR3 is TGCGCCAGCAGCTTGAGACTAGCGGGGGGGCCCTACGAGCAGTACTTC. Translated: CASSLRLAGGPYEQYF.

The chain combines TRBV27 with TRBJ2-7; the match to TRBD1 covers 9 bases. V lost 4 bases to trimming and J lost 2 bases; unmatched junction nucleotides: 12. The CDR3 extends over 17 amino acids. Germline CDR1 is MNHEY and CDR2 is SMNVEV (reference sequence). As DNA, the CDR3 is TGTGCCAGCAGTTCACATTCCGGGACAGGGAGGCCCTACGAGCAGTACTTC. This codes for CASSSHSGTGRPYEQYF.

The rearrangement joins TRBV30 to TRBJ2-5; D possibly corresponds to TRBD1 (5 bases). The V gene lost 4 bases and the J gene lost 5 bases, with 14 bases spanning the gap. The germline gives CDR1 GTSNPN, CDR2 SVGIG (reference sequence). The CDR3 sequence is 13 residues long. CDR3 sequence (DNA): TGTGCCTGGAAGGGGCAGGGTCAGGAGACCCAGTACTTC. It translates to CAWKGQGQETQYF.

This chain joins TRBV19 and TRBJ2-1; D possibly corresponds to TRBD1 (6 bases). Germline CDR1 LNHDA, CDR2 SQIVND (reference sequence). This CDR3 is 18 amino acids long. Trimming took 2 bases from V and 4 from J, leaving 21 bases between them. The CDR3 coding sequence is TGTGCCAGTAGTATACTCCCGAGACAGGCTAGTCGGTACAATGAGCAGTTCTTC. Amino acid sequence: CASSILPRQASRYNEQFF.

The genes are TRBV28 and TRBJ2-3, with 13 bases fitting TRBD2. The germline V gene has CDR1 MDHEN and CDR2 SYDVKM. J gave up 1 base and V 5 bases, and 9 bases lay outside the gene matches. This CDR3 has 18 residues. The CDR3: CASSPRTSGREGTDTQYF. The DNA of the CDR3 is TGTGCCAGCAGTCCTCGGACTAGCGGGAGAGAAGGCACAGATACGCAGTATTTT.

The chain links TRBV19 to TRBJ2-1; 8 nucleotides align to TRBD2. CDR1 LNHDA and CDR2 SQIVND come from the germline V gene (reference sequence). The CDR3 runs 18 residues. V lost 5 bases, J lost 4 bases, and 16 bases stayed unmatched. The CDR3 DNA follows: TGTGCCAGTAGTCCGCCGATGGGCAGCGGGAGTGGTTACAATGAGCAGTTCTTC. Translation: CASSPPMGSGSGYNEQFF. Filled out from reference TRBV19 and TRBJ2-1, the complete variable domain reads DGGITQSPKYLFRKEGQNVTLSCEQNLNHDAMYWYRQDPGQGLRLIYYSQIVNDFQKGDIAEGYSVSREKKESFPLTVTSAQKNPTAFYLCASSPPMGSGSGYNEQFFGPGTRLTVL.

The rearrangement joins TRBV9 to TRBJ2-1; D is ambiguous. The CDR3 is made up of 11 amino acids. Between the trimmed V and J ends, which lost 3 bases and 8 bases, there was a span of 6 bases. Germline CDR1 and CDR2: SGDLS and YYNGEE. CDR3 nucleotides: TGTGCCAGCAGCGGCGCCCATGAGCAGTTCTTC. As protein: CASSGAHEQFF. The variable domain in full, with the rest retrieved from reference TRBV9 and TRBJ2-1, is DSGVTQTPKHLITATGQRVTLRCSPRSGDLSVYWYQQSLDQGLQFLIQYYNGEERAKGNILERFSAQQFPDLHSELNLSSLELGDSALYFCASSGAHEQFFGPGTRLTVL.

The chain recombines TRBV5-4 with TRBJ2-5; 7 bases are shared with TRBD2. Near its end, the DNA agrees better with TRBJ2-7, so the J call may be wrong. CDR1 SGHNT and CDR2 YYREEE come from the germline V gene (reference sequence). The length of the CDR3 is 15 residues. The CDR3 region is CASSLGTSETYEQYF. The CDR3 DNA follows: TGTGCCAGCAGCTTGGGGACTAGTGAGACCTACGAGCAGTACTTC.

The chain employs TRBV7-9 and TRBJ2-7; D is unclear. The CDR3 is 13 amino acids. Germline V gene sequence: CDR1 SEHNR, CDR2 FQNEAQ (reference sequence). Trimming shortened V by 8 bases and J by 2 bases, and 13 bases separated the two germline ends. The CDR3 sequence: CASETTGAYEQYF. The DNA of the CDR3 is TGTGCCAGCGAAACGACTGGTGCCTACGAGCAGTACTTC.